Reported below is one T cell receptor (beta chain). This clonotype was detected a few times. This clone's antigen is unknown. No quality values exist for individual bases; no much larger clone is one base distant. The data stem from a study of T-cell reconstitution after alpha-beta-depleted transplantation in children (dated by TCRdb to the mid-2010s). Study-level background: The study quantitatively tracked T-cell immune reconstitution after TCRalphabeta/CD19-depleted allogeneic hematopoietic cell transplantation in children using TCR repertoire profiling.

Library preparation used PCR. Sequenced on an Illumina HiSeq 2500. Molecular barcoding was employed in the preparation of TCR libraries, with unique molecular identifiers being used to normalize TCRbeta repertoire quantification. The public reads were reanalyzed by TCRdb: fastp trimming at Q25, MiXCR alignment, in-frame beta chains only. Under each unique CDR3 protein, matching rows form one entry showing the most common genes and DNA. Counted in this sample were about 410,000 distinct CDR3 sequences; 20% of them appeared once. The top ten clonotypes cover 3.8% of the sample. Taken from the germline V gene, the CDR1 and CDR2 loops are KGHSH and LQKENI. Trimming removed 3 bases from V and 10 bases from J, leaving 15 bases between the germline ends. The CDR3 numbers 14 residues from cysteine through phenylalanine. Only the CDR3 portion is preserved as DNA: 42 bases, with reading frame beginning at the first base.

This sample comprised PBMCs from the stem cell graft donor, obtained from the stem cell graft. Recombination linked TRBV18 to TRBJ2-2, with no confident D gene call. This clonotype originated in a human donor who donated a stem cell graft to a child with acute myeloid leukemia. This receptor carries the CDR3 CASSPSTAAAELFF. The DNA sequence follows: TGTGCCAGCTCACCTTCGACTGCGGCCGCGGAGCTGTTTTTT. The entire variable domain, with the stretches around the CDR3 drawn from the reference TRBV18 and TRBJ2-2 proteins, is NAGVMQNPRHLVRRRGQEARLRCSPMKGHSHVYWYRQLPEEGLKFMVYLQKENIIDESGMPKERFSAEFPKEGPSILRIQQVVRGDSAAYFCASSPSTAAAELFFGEGSRLTVL.